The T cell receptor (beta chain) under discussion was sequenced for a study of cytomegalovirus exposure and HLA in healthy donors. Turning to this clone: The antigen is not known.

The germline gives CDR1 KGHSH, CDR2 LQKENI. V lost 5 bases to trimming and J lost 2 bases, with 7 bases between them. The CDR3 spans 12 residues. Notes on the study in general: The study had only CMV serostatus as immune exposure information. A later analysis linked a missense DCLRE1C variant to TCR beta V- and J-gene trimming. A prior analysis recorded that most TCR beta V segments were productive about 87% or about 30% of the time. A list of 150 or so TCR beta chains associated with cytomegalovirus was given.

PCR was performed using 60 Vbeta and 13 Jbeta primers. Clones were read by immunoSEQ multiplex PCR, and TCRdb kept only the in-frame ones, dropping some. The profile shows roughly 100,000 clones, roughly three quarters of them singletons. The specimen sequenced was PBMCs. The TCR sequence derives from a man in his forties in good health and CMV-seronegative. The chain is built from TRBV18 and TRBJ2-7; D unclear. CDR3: CASSTDTYEQYF. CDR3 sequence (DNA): TGTGCCAGCTCAACTGACACCTACGAGCAGTACTTC.